These 32 T cell receptor beta chains share one sample of origin, sequenced in a study of CD8 T cells in Susac syndrome. An amount of RNA that ranged from roughly 0.5 to 1 ug was reverse transcribed with random hexamers. TCRdb re-called the immunoSEQ multiplex PCR reads through MiXCR, storing one row per CDR3 protein. The data show 130,000 or so distinct CDR3 sequences, with around 94% seen just once and 0.28% held by the top ten. The sample taken for sequencing was CD8+ T cells from PBMCs. Receptor source: a human donor with Susac syndrome.

The rearrangement links TRBV12-3 or TRBV12-4 to TRBJ2-5; TRBD2 matches 13 bases. J lost 0 bases, V lost 5 bases, and 9 bases had no gene match. The CDR3 extends over 18 amino acids. The CDR3 bases are TGTGCCAGCAGTCCGGGGACTAGCGGGGTGGTGTACCAAGAGACCCAGTACTTC. Amino acids: CASSPGTSGVVYQETQYF.

This chain uses TRBV9 with TRBJ1-4; tentative D call: TRBD1 (5 bases). Germline CDR1 SGDLS, CDR2 YYNGEE. Trimming stripped 4 bases from V and 7 bases from J, with 14 bases between. CDR3 length: 14 amino acids. The CDR3 sequence is CASSPSGAFEKLFF. DNA of the CDR3: TGTGCCAGCAGCCCCTCCGGGGCTTTTGAAAAACTGTTTTTT.

The genes are TRBV27 and TRBJ2-7; D may be TRBD1 (6 bases). There are 14 residues in the CDR3. Germline values: CDR1 MNHEY, CDR2 SMNVEV (reference sequence). V was pared by 0 bases and J by 3 bases, with 9 bases between. CDR3 loop: CASSLSVGHYEQYF. CDR3 nucleotides: TGTGCCAGCAGTTTATCCGTGGGACACTACGAGCAGTACTTC.

The chain joins TRBV5-1 to TRBJ1-1, with TRBD1 matching 9 bases. CDR3 length: 15 residues. V shed 0 bases and J 2 bases; nucleotides not matched to a gene: 2. The germline V gene has CDR1 SGHRS and CDR2 YFSETQ. The CDR3 DNA follows: TGCGCCAGCAGCTTGGGACAGGGGGGAAACACTGAAGCTTTCTTT. Translation: CASSLGQGGNTEAFF.

The V gene is TRBV29-1, the J gene TRBJ2-2, with 12 bases aligning to TRBD1. Germline V gives CDR1 SQVTM, CDR2 ANQGSEA. The CDR3 is 16 residues long. V lost 4 bases, J lost 3 bases, and 6 bases stayed unmatched. CDR3 DNA sequence: TGCAGCGTTGTTGGGGACAGGGGGCGCGACACCGGGGAGCTGTTTTTT. Amino acids: CSVVGDRGRDTGELFF.

The chain recombines TRBV9 with TRBJ2-7; 11 positions match TRBD1. In germline, CDR1 is SGDLS, CDR2 YYNGEE. The CDR3 has 15 amino acids. Trimming at V came to 4 bases and at J to 5 bases, leaving 8 bases not matched to a gene. CDR3 DNA sequence: TGTGCCAGCAGCCCCCCCGGGACAGGGGGGAACGAGCAGTACTTC. Translating it yields CASSPPGTGGNEQYF.

The chain has TRBV11-2 and TRBJ2-1; no clear D gene. This CDR3 has 15 amino acids. V lost 2 bases and J 1 base, leaving 9 bases between the germline ends. From germline, CDR1 is SGHAT and CDR2 FQNNGV. CDR3 region: CASSLTSDSYNEQFF. The CDR3 bases are TGTGCCAGCAGCTTAACAAGCGATTCCTACAATGAGCAGTTCTTC.

The chain links TRBV20-1 to TRBJ1-4; TRBD1 is a possible D gene (6 bases). V gave up 1 base and J gave up 8 bases, with 14 bases separating them. The germline V gene has CDR1 DFQATT and CDR2 SNEGSKA (reference sequence). The CDR3 loop spans 14 amino acids. The CDR3 DNA reads TGCAGTGCTAGAGGTTGGCAGGGGAAAGAAAAACTGTTTTTT. Translation: CSARGWQGKEKLFF.

Concerning this clonotype: Sequence at one end of the junction differs from germline and may be a read error. CDR3 sequence reads: CASSFFTDRVSNEQYF. The CDR3 DNA is TGTGCCAGCAGCTTTTTCACGGACAGGGTCTCCAACGAGCAGTACTTC. The chain combines TRBV5-5 with TRBJ2-7, with 8 bases that match TRBD1. Germline V gene sequence: CDR1 SGHKS, CDR2 YYEKEE (reference sequence). CDR3 length: 16 amino acids. Variable domain in full (rest from reference TRBV5-5 and TRBJ2-7): DAGVTQSPTHLIKTRGQQVTLRCSPISGHKSVSWYQQVLGQGPQFIFQYYEKEERGRGNFPDRFSARQFPNYSSELNVNALLLGDSALYLCASSFFTDRVSNEQYFGPGTRLTVT.

This chain connects TRBV9 to TRBJ1-2; tentatively, D is TRBD1 (6 bases). The CDR3 has 14 residues. Germline CDR1 reads SGDLS; CDR2 reads YYNGEE. V shed 9 bases and J shed 0 bases, with 15 bases lying between them. The CDR3 here is CATGRGGPNYGYTF. As DNA, the CDR3 is TGTGCCACCGGACGAGGGGGACCTAACTATGGCTACACCTTC.

The chain is built from TRBV27 and TRBJ1-5; D is perhaps TRBD1 (5 bases). The V gene's germline CDR1 is MNHEY and CDR2 SMNVEV (reference sequence). Between the trimmed V and J ends, which lost 5 bases and 3 bases, there was a span of 14 bases. The CDR3 runs to 15 residues. The chain's CDR3 is CASSLVGGFNQPQHF. The CDR3 coding sequence is TGTGCCAGCAGTCTGGTCGGGGGATTCAATCAGCCCCAGCATTTT.

The sample holds one count of this clonotype. V is TRBV9 and J is TRBJ2-5; tentatively, D is TRBD1 or TRBD2 (5 bases each). Germline CDR1 and CDR2: SGDLS and YYNGEE. Deletions cut 0 bases from V and 0 bases from J, with 9 bases between. CDR3 length: 15 residues. CDR3 sequence reads: CASSVDLGDQETQYF. DNA of the CDR3: TGTGCCAGCAGCGTAGATCTGGGGGACCAAGAGACCCAGTACTTC.

The CDR3 loop reads CASSEQGNSYEQYF. The CDR3 bases are TGTGCCAGCAGCGAACAGGGAAACTCCTACGAGCAGTACTTC. The V call is TRBV9, the J call TRBJ2-7, with D possibly TRBD1 on 6 matching bases. The CDR3 length is 14 residues. The germline CDR1 and CDR2 sequences are SGDLS and YYNGEE. V was pared by 3 bases and J by 0 bases, with 10 bases between.

The chain links TRBV29-1 to TRBJ2-5; D is possibly TRBD1 (5 bases). Between the trimmed V and J ends, which lost 1 base and 2 bases, there was a span of 11 bases. From germline, CDR1 is SQVTM and CDR2 ANQGSEA. The CDR3 has 14 residues. The CDR3, as DNA: TGCAGCGTTGAAGCTGTAGGGGAACAAGAGACCCAGTACTTC. Its translation is CSVEAVGEQETQYF.

The chain couples TRBV6-2 or TRBV6-3 to TRBJ2-3; 10 bases line up with TRBD2. This CDR3 has 18 amino acids. Germline CDR1 is MNHEY and CDR2 is SVGEGT. J was trimmed by 4 bases and V by 0 bases; bases with no gene match: 10. The CDR3: CASSYSSVSGGVADTQYF. In DNA form, the CDR3 reads TGTGCCAGCAGTTACTCGTCGGTCAGCGGGGGGGTAGCAGATACGCAGTATTTT.

CDR3 bases: TGCAGCGTTGAACTCCGGGGTGAGCAGTTCTTC. The encoded protein is CSVELRGEQFF. The J gene is TRBJ2-1, the V gene TRBV29-1, with D tentatively TRBD2 (5 bases). The V end lost 2 bases, the J end lost 9 bases, and 8 bases lay between the germline ends. The CDR3 sequence is 11 residues long. Germline values: CDR1 SQVTM, CDR2 ANQGSEA.

The genes are TRBV29-1 and TRBJ2-2; 8 bases are a match to TRBD1. Germline V gene data show CDR1 as SQVTM and CDR2 as ANQGSEA. This CDR3 contains 14 residues. The junction had 4 bases not matched to a gene; V was cut back by 4 bases and J by 3 bases. DNA for the CDR3: TGCAGCGTTGTCAGGGGGCGCGACACCGGGGAGCTGTTTTTT. Translation: CSVVRGRDTGELFF.

The V gene is TRBV12-3 or TRBV12-4, the J gene TRBJ2-7, with D maybe TRBD1 (6 bases). This CDR3 region has 13 residues. Trimming took 1 base from V and 6 from J, leaving 10 bases between them. CDR3 protein: CASSLENRVEQYF. As DNA, the CDR3 is TGTGCCAGCAGTTTAGAAAACAGGGTCGAGCAGTACTTC.

The chain uses TRBV24-1 and TRBJ1-5, with unresolved D. V gave up 2 bases and J gave up 15 bases, with 13 bases separating them. The CDR3 is 12 amino acids. CDR1 is KGHDR and CDR2 is SFDVKD in the germline V gene. This chain's CDR3 is CATSDSSSRLHF. CDR3 nucleotides: TGTGCCACCAGTGATTCCAGTTCGCGGTTGCATTTT.

The chain carries TRBV6-2 or TRBV6-3 and TRBJ2-1; unclear D gene. Per the germline V gene, CDR1 is MNHEY and CDR2 is SVGEGT. Trimming left V 2 bases short and J 4 bases short, with 12 bases between. This CDR3 is built from 15 residues. The CDR3 DNA sequence: TGTGCCAGCAGTTACCGGGCTTCCCGTTACAATGAGCAGTTCTTC. Residues: CASSYRASRYNEQFF.

The chain has TRBV25-1 and TRBJ2-5; no reliable D call. This CDR3 has 14 residues. Germline CDR1 reads MGHDK; CDR2 reads SYGVNS. The V end was cut by 5 bases, the J end by 1 base, with 11 bases between. The CDR3, as DNA: TGTGCCAGCAGTCAAGAGCGAACCCAAGAGACCCAGTACTTC. Its protein product is CASSQERTQETQYF.

CDR3 DNA: TGTGCCAGCAAGGAAATTATGGGAGATACGCAGTATTTT. Translation: CASKEIMGDTQYF. The chain combines TRBV27 with TRBJ2-3; D gene unclear. Between the trimmed V and J ends, which lost 7 bases and 5 bases, there was a span of 13 bases. CDR3 length: 13 residues. The germline CDR1 and CDR2 sequences are MNHEY and SMNVEV (reference sequence).

The chain couples TRBV6-1 to TRBJ2-1; unclear D gene. The V gene lost 1 base and the J gene lost 8 bases, with 6 bases spanning the gap. From germline, CDR1 is MNHNS and CDR2 SASEGT. This CDR3 comprises 12 residues. CDR3 loop: CASSEEGYEQFF. As DNA, the CDR3 is TGTGCCAGCAGTGAAGAAGGTTATGAGCAGTTCTTC.

V gene TRBV5-1 combines with J gene TRBJ1-3; D remains ambiguous. There are 16 residues in the CDR3. The germline V gene encodes CDR1 SGHRS and CDR2 YFSETQ. V was pared by 6 bases and J by 0 bases, with 16 bases between. CDR3 in amino acids: CASKTRGFSSGNTIYF. The CDR3 DNA is TGCGCCAGCAAGACCCGAGGTTTCAGCTCTGGAAACACCATATATTTT.

The chain combines TRBV5-5 with TRBJ2-7; D not certain. The CDR3 consists of 15 residues. CDR1 is SGHKS, CDR2 YYEKEE, per germline (reference sequence). Deletions cut 4 bases from V and 5 bases from J, with 19 bases between. The CDR3 reads CASSGGFSNSDEQYF. CDR3 DNA: TGTGCCAGCAGCGGCGGTTTTAGTAACTCGGACGAGCAGTACTTC.

The chain uses TRBV12-3 or TRBV12-4 and TRBJ2-1; D might be TRBD2 (6 bases). The CDR3 length is 16 residues. Trimming removed 3 bases from V and 0 bases from J, with 12 bases in between. CDR3 sequence (DNA): TGTGCCAGCAGTTTGGGCGGGGCCTACTCCTACAATGAGCAGTTCTTC. It specifies CASSLGGAYSYNEQFF.

The chain is built from TRBV20-1 and TRBJ1-2; maybe TRBD1 (6 bases). The CDR3 contains 14 residues. Germline lookup yields CDR1 DFQATT and CDR2 SNEGSKA (reference sequence). The V end lost 3 bases, the J end lost 4 bases, and 15 bases lay between the germline ends. DNA of the CDR3: TGCAGTGCTAGGGGGGCCCCTTTTGTCTATGGCTACACCTTC. This codes for CSARGAPFVYGYTF.

Of note for this clonotype: A read error may produce the germline difference seen at one junction end. J is TRBJ2-2 and V is TRBV3-1; 12 bases agree with TRBD2. Germline V gene data show CDR1 as LGHDT and CDR2 as YNNKEL (reference sequence). This CDR3 spans 16 amino acids. CDR3 nucleotides: TGTGCCAGCAGCTACGGACTAGCGGGGCGGACCGGGGATCTGTTTTTT. Translating it yields CASSYGLAGRTGDLFF.

The chain is built from TRBV25-1 and TRBJ1-1, with D perhaps TRBD1 (6 bases). The V gene's germline CDR1 is MGHDK and CDR2 SYGVNS. The CDR3 loop spans 14 amino acids. The V end lost 6 bases, the J end lost 0 bases, and 11 bases lay between the germline ends. The CDR3 here is CASSWTALNTEAFF. CDR3 nucleotide sequence: TGTGCCAGCAGCTGGACAGCACTGAACACTGAAGCTTTCTTT.

J is TRBJ2-5 and V is TRBV6-2 or TRBV6-3; the D call may be TRBD1 or TRBD2 (5 bases each). Trimming shortened V by 3 bases and J by 1 base, and 9 bases separated the two germline ends. The germline gives CDR1 MNHEY, CDR2 SVGEGT. The length of the CDR3 is 14 residues. The CDR3 region has the DNA TGTGCCAGCAGTTATTCGGGGCCCCAAGAGACCCAGTACTTC. The encoded protein is CASSYSGPQETQYF.

Only one count was recorded for this clonotype. The V and J genes are TRBV20-1 and TRBJ2-3; D is uncertain. The germline V gene has CDR1 DFQATT and CDR2 SNEGSKA (reference sequence). Trimming took 1 base from V and 1 from J, leaving 18 bases between them. This CDR3 is 17 amino acids long. CDR3 sequence reads: CSARASDREARTDTQYF. In DNA form, the CDR3 reads TGCAGTGCTAGAGCATCAGATAGAGAGGCCCGCACAGATACGCAGTATTTT.

The chain links TRBV4-3 to TRBJ2-2; tentative D call: TRBD1 (5 bases). The CDR3 runs 18 residues. CDR1 is LGHNA and CDR2 is YSLEER in the germline V gene. The germline V and J ends were trimmed by 0 bases and 5 bases, with 19 bases remaining between them. The CDR3 loop is CASSQDLPQGEGTGELFF. Written as DNA, the CDR3 is TGCGCCAGCAGCCAAGATCTCCCTCAGGGTGAAGGTACCGGGGAGCTGTTTTTT.